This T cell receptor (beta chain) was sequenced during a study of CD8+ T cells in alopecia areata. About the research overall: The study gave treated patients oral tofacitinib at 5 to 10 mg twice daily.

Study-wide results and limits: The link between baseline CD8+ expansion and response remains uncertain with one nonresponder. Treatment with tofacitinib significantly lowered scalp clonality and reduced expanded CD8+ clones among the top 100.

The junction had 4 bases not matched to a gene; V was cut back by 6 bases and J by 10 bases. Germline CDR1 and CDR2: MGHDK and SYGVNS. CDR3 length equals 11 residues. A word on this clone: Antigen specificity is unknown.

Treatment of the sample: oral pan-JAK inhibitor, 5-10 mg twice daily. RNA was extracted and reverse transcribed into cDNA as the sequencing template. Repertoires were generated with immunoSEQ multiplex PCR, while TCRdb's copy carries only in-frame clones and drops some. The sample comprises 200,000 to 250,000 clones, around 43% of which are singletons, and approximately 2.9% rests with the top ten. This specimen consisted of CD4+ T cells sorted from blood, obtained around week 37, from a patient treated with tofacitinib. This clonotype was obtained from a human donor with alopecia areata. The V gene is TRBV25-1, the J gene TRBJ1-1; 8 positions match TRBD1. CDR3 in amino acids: CASRDRALAFF. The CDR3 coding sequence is TGTGCCAGCAGGGACAGGGCTCTAGCTTTCTTT.